This T cell receptor (beta chain) was sequenced for a study of blood T cell dynamics during melanoma immunotherapy. Time point reported: pre-treatment baseline. Patients with prior systemic cancer treatment, concomitant immunosuppressants, or other active malignancies were excluded. Trimming took 3 bases from V and 1 from J, leaving 10 bases between them. This CDR3 contains 14 residues. CDR1 is SGHRS, CDR2 YFSETQ, per germline. Each bulk PBMC sample had roughly 400 ng DNA loaded. Libraries were prepared by immunoSEQ multiplex PCR; TCRdb keeps only in-frame clonotypes and omits some of them. The sample has some 10,000 clones, 86% seen once.

This receptor was obtained from a human donor with melanoma. The input for sequencing was blood, taken from a patient treated with checkpoint blockade. The gene calls are TRBV5-1 and TRBJ1-1; tentatively, D is TRBD1 (5 bases). CDR3 sequence: CASSSIGGNTEAFF. The DNA of the CDR3 is TGCGCCAGCAGCTCGATCGGGGGGAACACTGAAGCTTTCTTT. The variable domain in full, completed from reference TRBV5-1 and TRBJ1-1, reads KAGVTQTPRYLIKTRGQQVTLSCSPISGHRSVSWYQQTPGQGLQFLFEYFSETQRNKGNFPGRFSGRQFSNSRSEMNVSTLELGDSALYLCASSSIGGNTEAFFGQGTRLTVV.